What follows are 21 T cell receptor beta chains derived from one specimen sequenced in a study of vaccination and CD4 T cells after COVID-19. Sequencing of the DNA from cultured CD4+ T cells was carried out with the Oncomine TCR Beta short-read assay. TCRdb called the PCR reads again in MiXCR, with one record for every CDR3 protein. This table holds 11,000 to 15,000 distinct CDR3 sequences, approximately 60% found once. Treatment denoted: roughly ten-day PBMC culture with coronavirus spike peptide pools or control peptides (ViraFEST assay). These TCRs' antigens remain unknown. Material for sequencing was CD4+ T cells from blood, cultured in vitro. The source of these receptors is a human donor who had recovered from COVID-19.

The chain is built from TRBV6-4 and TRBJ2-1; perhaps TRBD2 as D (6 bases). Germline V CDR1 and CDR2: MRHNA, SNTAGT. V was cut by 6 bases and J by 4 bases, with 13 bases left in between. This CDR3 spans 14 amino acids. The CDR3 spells CASRAGELYNEQFF. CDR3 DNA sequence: TGTGCCAGCAGAGCGGGTGAACTTTACAATGAGCAGTTCTTC.

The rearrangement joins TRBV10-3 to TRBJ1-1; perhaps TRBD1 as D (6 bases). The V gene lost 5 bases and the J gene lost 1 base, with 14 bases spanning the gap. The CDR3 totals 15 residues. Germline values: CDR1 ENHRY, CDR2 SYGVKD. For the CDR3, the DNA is TGTGCCATCAGTACCGGGACAAATACGAACACTGAAGCTTTCTTT. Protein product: CAISTGTNTNTEAFF.

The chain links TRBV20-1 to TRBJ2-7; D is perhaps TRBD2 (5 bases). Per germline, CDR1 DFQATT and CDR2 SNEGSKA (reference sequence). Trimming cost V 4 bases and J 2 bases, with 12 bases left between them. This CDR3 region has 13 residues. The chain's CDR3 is CSATFGNTYEQYF. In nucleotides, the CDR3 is TGCAGTGCTACCTTCGGGAATACCTACGAGCAGTACTTC.

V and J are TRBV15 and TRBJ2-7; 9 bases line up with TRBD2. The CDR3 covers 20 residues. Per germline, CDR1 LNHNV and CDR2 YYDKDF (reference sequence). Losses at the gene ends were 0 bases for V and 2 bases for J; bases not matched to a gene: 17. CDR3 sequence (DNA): TGTGCCACCAGCAGAGATCAAGGATTAGCGGGAGTTTTAGGGACCTACGAGCAGTACTTC. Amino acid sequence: CATSRDQGLAGVLGTYEQYF.

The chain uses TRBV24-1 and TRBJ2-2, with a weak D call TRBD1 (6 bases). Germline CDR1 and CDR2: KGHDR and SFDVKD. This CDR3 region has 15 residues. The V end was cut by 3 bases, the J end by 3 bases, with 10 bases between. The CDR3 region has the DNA TGTGCCACCAGTGATCCGAGACAGGACACCGGGGAGCTGTTTTTT. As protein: CATSDPRQDTGELFF.

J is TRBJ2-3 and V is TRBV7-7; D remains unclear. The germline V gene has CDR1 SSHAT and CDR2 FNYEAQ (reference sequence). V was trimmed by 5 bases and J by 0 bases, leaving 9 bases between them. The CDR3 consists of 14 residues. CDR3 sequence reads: CASSRGVSTDTQYF. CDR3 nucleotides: TGTGCCAGCAGCCGAGGAGTAAGCACAGATACGCAGTATTTT.

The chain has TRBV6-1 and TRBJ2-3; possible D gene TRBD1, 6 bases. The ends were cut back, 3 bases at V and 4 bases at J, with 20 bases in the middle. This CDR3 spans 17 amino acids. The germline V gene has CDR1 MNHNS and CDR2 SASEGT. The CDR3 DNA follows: TGTGCCAGCAGTGACCTCAGTTGGGGGCCCCTTGCAGATACGCAGTATTTT. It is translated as CASSDLSWGPLADTQYF.

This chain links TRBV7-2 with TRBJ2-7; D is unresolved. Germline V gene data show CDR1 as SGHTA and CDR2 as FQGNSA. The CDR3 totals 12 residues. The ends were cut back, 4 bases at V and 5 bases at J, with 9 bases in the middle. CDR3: CASSSLWNEQYF. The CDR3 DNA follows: TGTGCCAGCAGCTCGCTTTGGAACGAGCAGTACTTC.

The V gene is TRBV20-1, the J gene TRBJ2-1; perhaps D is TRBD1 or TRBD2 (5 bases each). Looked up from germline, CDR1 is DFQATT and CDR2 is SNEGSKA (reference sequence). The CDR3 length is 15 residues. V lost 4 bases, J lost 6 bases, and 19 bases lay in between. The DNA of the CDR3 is TGCAGTGCTAACGATGGCGGGCAGGGCCGCAATGAGCAGTTCTTC. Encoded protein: CSANDGGQGRNEQFF.

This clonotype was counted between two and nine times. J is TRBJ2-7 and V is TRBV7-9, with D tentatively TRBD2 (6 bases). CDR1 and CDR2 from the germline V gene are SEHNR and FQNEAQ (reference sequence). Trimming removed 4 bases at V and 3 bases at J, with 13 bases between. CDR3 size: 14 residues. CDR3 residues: CASSSGGADYEQYF. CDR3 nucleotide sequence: TGTGCCAGCAGCTCCGGCGGGGCAGACTACGAGCAGTACTTC.

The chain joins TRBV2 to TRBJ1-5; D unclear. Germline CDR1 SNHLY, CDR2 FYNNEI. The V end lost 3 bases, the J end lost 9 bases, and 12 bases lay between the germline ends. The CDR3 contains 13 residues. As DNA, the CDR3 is TGTGCCAGCAGTGACGGCAGACTGGGGCCCCAGCATTTT. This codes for CASSDGRLGPQHF.

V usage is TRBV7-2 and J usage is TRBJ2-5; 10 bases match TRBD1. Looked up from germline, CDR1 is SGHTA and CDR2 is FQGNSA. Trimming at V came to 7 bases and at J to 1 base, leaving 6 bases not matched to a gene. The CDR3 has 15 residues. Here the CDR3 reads CASTIDRGRQETQYF. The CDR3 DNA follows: TGTGCCAGCACTATAGACAGGGGGCGCCAAGAGACCCAGTACTTC.

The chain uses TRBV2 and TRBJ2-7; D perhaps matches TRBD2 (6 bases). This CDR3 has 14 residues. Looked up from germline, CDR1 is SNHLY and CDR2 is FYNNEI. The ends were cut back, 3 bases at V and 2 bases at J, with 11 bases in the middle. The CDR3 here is CASSEGGVTYEQYF. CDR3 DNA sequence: TGTGCCAGCAGTGAGGGGGGTGTTACCTACGAGCAGTACTTC.

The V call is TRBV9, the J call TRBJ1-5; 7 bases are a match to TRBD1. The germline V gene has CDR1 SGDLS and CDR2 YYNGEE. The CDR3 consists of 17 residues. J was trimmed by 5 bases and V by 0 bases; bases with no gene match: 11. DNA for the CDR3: TGTGCCAGCAGCGTAGCTTTAGGGCAGGGGGACCATCAGCCCCAGCATTTT. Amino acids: CASSVALGQGDHQPQHF. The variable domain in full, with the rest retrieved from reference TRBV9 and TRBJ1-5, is DSGVTQTPKHLITATGQRVTLRCSPRSGDLSVYWYQQSLDQGLQFLIQYYNGEERAKGNILERFSAQQFPDLHSELNLSSLELGDSALYFCASSVALGQGDHQPQHFGDGTRLSIL.

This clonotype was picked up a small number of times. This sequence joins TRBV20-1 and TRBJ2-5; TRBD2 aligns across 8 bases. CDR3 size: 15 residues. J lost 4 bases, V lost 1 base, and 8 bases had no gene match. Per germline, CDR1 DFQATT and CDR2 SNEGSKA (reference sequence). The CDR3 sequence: CSARVHGRGGETQYF. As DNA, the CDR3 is TGCAGTGCTAGAGTTCACGGGAGGGGGGGAGAGACCCAGTACTTC.

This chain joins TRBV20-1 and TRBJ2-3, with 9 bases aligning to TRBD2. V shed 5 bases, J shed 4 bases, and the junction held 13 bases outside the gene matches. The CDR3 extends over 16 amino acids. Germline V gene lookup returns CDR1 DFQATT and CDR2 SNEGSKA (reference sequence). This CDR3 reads CSAGVGAGGLADTQYF. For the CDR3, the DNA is TGCAGTGCTGGAGTCGGTGCGGGAGGGCTGGCAGATACGCAGTATTTT.

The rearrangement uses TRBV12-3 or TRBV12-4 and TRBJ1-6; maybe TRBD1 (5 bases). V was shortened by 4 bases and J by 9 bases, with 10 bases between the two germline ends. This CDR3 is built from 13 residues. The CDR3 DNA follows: TGTGCCAGCAGTTCTTGGGGGTCTTCACCCCTCCACTTT. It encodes CASSSWGSSPLHF.

The CDR3 here is CASSQDSFSAGGAETQYF. In DNA, the CDR3 is TGCGCCAGCAGCCAAGATTCCTTTTCAGCGGGAGGGGCGGAGACCCAGTACTTC. The chain uses TRBV4-1 and TRBJ2-5; 10 bases line up with TRBD2. CDR1 MGHRA and CDR2 YSYEKL come from the germline V gene. After removal of 0 bases from V and 5 bases from J, the junction contained 12 bases not matched to a gene. CDR3 length: 18 amino acids.

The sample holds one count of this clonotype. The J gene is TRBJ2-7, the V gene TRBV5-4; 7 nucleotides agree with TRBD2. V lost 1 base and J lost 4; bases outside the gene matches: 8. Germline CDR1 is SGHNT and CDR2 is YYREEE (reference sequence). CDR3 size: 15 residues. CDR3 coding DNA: TGTGCCAGCAGCTTGATCAGGGAGGGTTGGTACGAGCAGTACTTC. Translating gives CASSLIREGWYEQYF.

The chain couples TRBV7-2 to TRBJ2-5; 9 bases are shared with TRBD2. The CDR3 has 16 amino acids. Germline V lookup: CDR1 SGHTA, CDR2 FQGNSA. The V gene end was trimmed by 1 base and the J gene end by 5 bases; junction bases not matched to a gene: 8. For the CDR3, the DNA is TGTGCCAGCAGCTTAGTGGGCAGCGGGAGGTGGGAGACCCAGTACTTC. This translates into CASSLVGSGRWETQYF. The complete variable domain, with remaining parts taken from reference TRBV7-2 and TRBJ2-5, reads GAGVSQSPSNKVTEKGKDVELRCDPISGHTALYWYRQSLGQGLEFLIYFQGNSAPDKSGLPSDRFSAERTGGSVSTLTIQRTQQEDSAVYLCASSLVGSGRWETQYFGPGTRLLVL.

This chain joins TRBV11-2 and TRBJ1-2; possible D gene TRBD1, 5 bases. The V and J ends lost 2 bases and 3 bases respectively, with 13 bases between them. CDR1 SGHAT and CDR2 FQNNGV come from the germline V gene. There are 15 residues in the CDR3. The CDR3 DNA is TGTGCCAGCAGCTTATCGGCAGGGACTGACTATGGCTACACCTTC. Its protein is CASSLSAGTDYGYTF.